One TCR beta chain is described in this entry. This record comes from a study of CD8+ T cells in alopecia areata. The wider study: The drug, oral tofacitinib, was given to treated patients at 5 to 10 mg twice daily. Treatment with tofacitinib (6 to 18 months) was followed by 6 months off drug.

The junction had 9 bases not matched to a gene; V was cut back by 4 bases and J by 4 bases. The CDR3 sequence is 15 residues long. The germline CDR1 and CDR2 sequences are SGHRS and YFSETQ. cDNA serving as the sequencing template came from extracted, reverse transcribed RNA. Here immunoSEQ multiplex PCR was the method, and the copy in TCRdb shows in-frame clones only, minus some. The sample contains about 280,000 clones, over 45% of which appear only once. The treatment: oral pan-JAK inhibitor, 5-10 mg twice daily. Sorting of PBMCs yielded the CD4+ and CD8+ T cells. The sequence was collected from a human donor with alopecia areata. The genes are TRBV5-1 and TRBJ1-2; 8 bases align to TRBD1. The input for sequencing was CD4+ T cells sorted from blood, taken at week 24, from a patient treated with tofacitinib. The CDR3 region has the DNA TGCGCCAGCAGCCCCAGAGGCGGGACAGGCTATGGCTACACCTTC. Translation: CASSPRGGTGYGYTF.